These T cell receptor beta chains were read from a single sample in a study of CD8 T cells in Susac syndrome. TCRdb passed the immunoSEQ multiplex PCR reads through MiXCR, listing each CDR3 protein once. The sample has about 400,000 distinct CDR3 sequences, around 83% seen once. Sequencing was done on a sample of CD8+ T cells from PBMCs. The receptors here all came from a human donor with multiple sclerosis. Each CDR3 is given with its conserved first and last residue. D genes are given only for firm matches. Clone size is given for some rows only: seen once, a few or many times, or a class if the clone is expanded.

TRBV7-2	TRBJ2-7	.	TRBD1	CASSTWDSSYEQYF	TGTGCCAGCAGCACCTGGGACAGCTCCTACGAGCAGTACTTC
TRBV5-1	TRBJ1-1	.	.	CASTGRPNTEAFF	TGCGCCAGTACAGGGAGACCGAACACTGAAGCTTTCTTT
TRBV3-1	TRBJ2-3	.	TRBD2	CASSQPAGVGTDTQYF	TGTGCCAGCAGCCAGCCGGCGGGGGTGGGCACAGATACGCAGTATTTT
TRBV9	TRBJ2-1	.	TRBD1	CASSFPPGQDYNEQFF	TGTGCCAGCAGCTTCCCCCCGGGACAGGACTACAATGAGCAGTTCTTC
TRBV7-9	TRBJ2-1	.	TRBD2	CASSLSGGYDEQFF	TGTGCCAGCAGCCTTAGCGGGGGTTATGATGAGCAGTTCTTC
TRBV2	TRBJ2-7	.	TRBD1	CASSLPGQRHYEQYF	TGTGCCAGCAGTTTACCGGGACAGAGGCACTACGAGCAGTACTTC
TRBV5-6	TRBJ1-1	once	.	CASSPIMTENTEAFF	TGTGCCAGCAGCCCAATCATGACAGAGAACACTGAAGCTTTCTTT
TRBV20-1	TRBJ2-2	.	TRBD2	CSASPLAGEYTGELFF	TGCAGTGCCAGCCCATTAGCGGGGGAATACACCGGGGAGCTGTTTTTT
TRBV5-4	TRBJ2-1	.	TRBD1	CASRSRDRGPDRHNEQFF	TGTGCCAGCAGATCCCGGGACAGGGGACCGGACCGCCACAATGAGCAGTTCTTC
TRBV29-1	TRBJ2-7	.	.	CSVRQGGSYEQYF	TGCAGCGTTCGACAGGGAGGTAGCTACGAGCAGTACTTC
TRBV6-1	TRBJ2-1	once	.	CASSGSWTAPESYNEQFF	TGTGCCAGCAGTGGCTCATGGACAGCCCCAGAGTCCTACAATGAGCAGTTCTTC
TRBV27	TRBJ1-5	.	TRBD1	CASSLSGGRGGNQPQHF	TGTGCCAGCAGTTTATCAGGGGGCCGAGGCGGCAATCAGCCCCAGCATTTT